This T cell receptor (beta chain) was obtained from a study of T cell responses to AZD1222 COVID-19 vaccine. Details on this clone: The antigen remains unidentified.

Study-level results: A mostly white British donor set with more females was recruited, and clonal diversity was possibly underestimated.

Only in-frame clones appear in the TCRdb table, and some are missing; sequencing was by immunoSEQ multiplex PCR. The data show 150,000 to 200,000 clones, with around 88% seen just once and approximately 10% held by the top ten. The CDR3 extends over 13 amino acids. Per germline, CDR1 SGHTA and CDR2 FQGNSA. The V gene end was trimmed by 6 bases and the J gene end by 14 bases; junction bases not matched to a gene: 13. This material consisted of peripheral blood, taken 28 days after the second AZD1222 dose. V gene TRBV7-2 combines with J gene TRBJ2-1; 7 bases are shared with TRBD2. This TCR came from an adult who received the AZD1222 COVID-19 vaccine. CDR3 sequence (DNA): TGTGCCAGCAGGTCCAACCTAGCGGTAGAGGAGTTCTTC. Translated: CASRSNLAVEEFF.